Following are 29 T cell receptor beta chains from one sample sequenced in a study of cytomegalovirus exposure and HLA in healthy donors. Researchers ran the PCR with 60 Vbeta and 13 Jbeta primers. Only in-frame clones appear in the TCRdb table, and some are missing; sequencing was by immunoSEQ multiplex PCR. The sample data list 130,000 or so clones. The sequenced sample was PBMCs. The receptors were sampled from a woman in her thirties or forties in good health and CMV-seronegative.

The chain recombines TRBV7-9 with TRBJ1-1, with TRBD1 as a possible D gene (6 bases). Trimming pared 1 base from V and 4 bases from J, leaving 10 bases between. The CDR3 extends over 14 amino acids. The V gene's germline CDR1 is SEHNR and CDR2 FQNEAQ (reference sequence). The CDR3 nucleotides are TGTGCCAGCAGCTTAGGGTCAGGGGTCACTGAAGCTTTCTTT. Protein: CASSLGSGVTEAFF.

The chain recombines TRBV9 with TRBJ1-1, with 10 nucleotides matching TRBD1. J lost 4 bases, V lost 3 bases, and 9 bases had no gene match. Germline V lookup: CDR1 SGDLS, CDR2 YYNGEE. The CDR3 has 16 amino acids. The CDR3 loop reads CASSAGTGVGSTEAFF. The CDR3 DNA is TGTGCCAGCAGCGCAGGGACAGGGGTCGGGAGCACTGAAGCTTTCTTT.

Details on this clone: The junction departs from germline at one end; a sequencing error may be responsible. The chain has TRBV7-3 and TRBJ1-2, with a tentative D call TRBD1 (6 bases). Germline V gives CDR1 SGHTA, CDR2 FQGTGA. CDR3 size: 13 residues. The DNA for the CDR3 is TGTGCCAGCAGCATGGACAGTAACTCTGGCTACACCTTC. Encoded protein: CASSMDSNSGYTF. Using reference TRBV7-3 and TRBJ1-2 for the parts outside the CDR3, the full variable domain is GAGVSQTPSNKVTEKGKYVELRCDPISGHTALYWYRQSLGQGPEFLIYFQGTGAADDSGLPNDRFFAVRPEGSVSTLKIQRTERGDSAVYLCASSMDSNSGYTFGSGTRLTVV.

The V call is TRBV11-3, the J call TRBJ1-3, with D uncertain. V was pared by 6 bases and J by 6 bases, with 12 bases between. The CDR3 runs 13 residues. The germline V gene has CDR1 SGHNT and CDR2 YENEEA. DNA of the CDR3: TGTGCCAGCAGAAGGACCGGGGAAAACACCATATATTTT. It specifies CASRRTGENTIYF.

This chain uses TRBV11-2 with TRBJ2-3; 8 nucleotides agree with TRBD2. V shed 1 base, J shed 2 bases, and the junction held 5 bases outside the gene matches. The germline gives CDR1 SGHAT, CDR2 FQNNGV. This CDR3 contains 16 residues. CDR3 bases: TGTGCCAGCAGCTTAGCGGGCGGGGGGACCACAGATACGCAGTATTTT. It codes for CASSLAGGGTTDTQYF.

The chain couples TRBV21-1 to TRBJ2-1; the D call of TRBD2 is as the table states it, not checked on the DNA. TRBV21-1 is listed as a pseudogene. CDR3 length equals 17 residues. CDR3 sequence: CASSKEDGGYSYNEQFF. CDR3 sequence (DNA): TGTGCCAGCAGCAAAGAGGACGGGGGGTACTCCTACAATGAGCAGTTCTTC.

The rearrangement links TRBV7-9 to TRBJ1-1; D remains unclear. Germline loops: CDR1 SEHNR, CDR2 FQNEAQ (reference sequence). Trimming removed 2 bases at V and 5 bases at J, with 12 bases between. CDR3 length equals 14 residues. This CDR3 is CASSLHGLQTEAFF. The CDR3 region has the DNA TGTGCCAGCAGCTTACACGGGTTACAAACTGAAGCTTTCTTT.

This sequence joins TRBV6-5 and TRBJ1-2; 7 bases map to TRBD1. V lost 6 bases to trimming and J lost 3 bases; unmatched junction nucleotides: 4. Germline V gene sequence: CDR1 MNHEY, CDR2 SVGAGI. This CDR3 is 13 amino acids long. The CDR3 loop is CASSTGEYYGYTF. As DNA, the CDR3 is TGTGCCAGCAGCACAGGGGAATACTATGGCTACACCTTC.

V gene TRBV2 combines with J gene TRBJ2-4; 10 bases match TRBD1. The CDR3 contains 14 residues. Germline V gene sequence: CDR1 SNHLY, CDR2 FYNNEI. Unmatched junction bases numbered 5, after V lost 4 bases and J lost 8 bases. The CDR3 protein is CASSARGTGDIQYF. CDR3 sequence (DNA): TGTGCCAGCAGTGCTAGGGGGACAGGGGACATTCAGTACTTC.

Written as DNA, the CDR3 is TGTGCCAGCAGCTCAGGGGCCCCAAACATTCAGTACTTC. Protein: CASSSGAPNIQYF. The chain employs TRBV7-9 and TRBJ2-4; possible D gene TRBD1, 6 bases. With 4 bases removed from V and 6 bases from J, the gap between germline ends came to 10 bases. Germline lookup yields CDR1 SEHNR and CDR2 FQNEAQ (reference sequence). The CDR3 is 13 residues long.

V usage is TRBV5-1 and J usage is TRBJ1-5; 7 nucleotides match TRBD1. CDR1 SGHRS and CDR2 YFSETQ come from the germline V gene. The junction had 8 bases not matched to a gene; V was cut back by 4 bases and J by 4 bases. CDR3 size: 15 residues. The CDR3, as DNA: TGCGCCAGCAGCCCGGGACAGTCTGGGAATCAGCCCCAGCATTTT. Amino acids: CASSPGQSGNQPQHF. Full variable domain (remainder filled in from reference TRBV5-1 and TRBJ1-5): KAGVTQTPRYLIKTRGQQVTLSCSPISGHRSVSWYQQTPGQGLQFLFEYFSETQRNKGNFPGRFSGRQFSNSRSEMNVSTLELGDSALYLCASSPGQSGNQPQHFGDGTRLSIL.

The rearrangement joins TRBV6-1 to TRBJ1-6; D might be TRBD1 (5 bases). V shed 9 bases and J shed 0 bases, with 9 bases lying between them. CDR3 length: 14 residues. Germline V lookup: CDR1 MNHNS, CDR2 SASEGT. CDR3 loop: CASSRGSYNSPLHF. The CDR3 DNA follows: TGTGCCAGTTCAAGGGGCTCCTATAATTCACCCCTCCACTTT.

This rearrangement joins TRBV6-6 to TRBJ2-3, with TRBD2 matching 9 bases. Germline CDR1 MNHNY, CDR2 SVGAGI (reference sequence). The CDR3 length is 14 residues. With 5 bases clipped from V and 9 bases from J, the junction kept 9 bases outside the gene matches. DNA for the CDR3: TGTGCCAGCAGTCCAAGCGGGGGGTCGGGGACGCAGTATTTT. Its protein product is CASSPSGGSGTQYF.

The rearrangement uses TRBV4-2 and TRBJ1-2; TRBD1 aligns across 10 bases. The germline V gene encodes CDR1 LGHNA and CDR2 YNFKEQ. V was clipped by 0 bases and J by 8 bases; unmatched bases: 6. The CDR3 is 15 amino acids. CDR3 coding DNA: TGTGCCAGCAGCCAAGAAACAGGGACAGGGGAGGGCTACACCTTC. The encoded protein is CASSQETGTGEGYTF.

The genes are TRBV7-6 and TRBJ2-2, with D hard to call. Trimming left V 2 bases short and J 0 bases short, with 10 bases between. CDR1 and CDR2 (germline): SGHVS, FNYEAQ. This CDR3 has 16 amino acids. CDR3 DNA: TGTGCCAGCAGCTTATATGAGACAACGAACACCGGGGAGCTGTTTTTT. This codes for CASSLYETTNTGELFF.

V usage is TRBV9 and J usage is TRBJ2-7; the match to TRBD2 covers 11 bases. The germline CDR1 and CDR2 sequences are SGDLS and YYNGEE. Trimming took 0 bases from V and 4 from J; bases not matched to a gene: 3. This CDR3 contains 15 residues. CDR3 DNA: TGTGCCAGCAGCGTAGAGACTAGCGGGAAGTACGAGCAGTACTTC. Translating it yields CASSVETSGKYEQYF.

CDR3 loop: CASSPSTGRANYGYTF. DNA of the CDR3: TGTGCCAGCAGTCCCTCGACAGGGAGAGCTAACTATGGCTACACCTTC. The J gene is TRBJ1-2, the V gene TRBV28, with 7 bases matching TRBD1. The germline CDR1 and CDR2 sequences are MDHEN and SYDVKM. The V gene end was trimmed by 5 bases and the J gene end by 0 bases; junction bases not matched to a gene: 9. This CDR3 contains 16 residues.

The chain uses TRBV4-3 and TRBJ1-4, with no clear D. This CDR3 region has 12 residues. Germline V gene lookup returns CDR1 LGHNA and CDR2 YSLEER. V was shortened by 4 bases and J by 11 bases, with 11 bases between the two germline ends. Here the CDR3 DNA reads TGCGCCAGCAGCCCAACCAGAGCGAAACTGTTTTTT. Translation gives CASSPTRAKLFF.

The chain uses TRBV27 and TRBJ1-5; the D gene is possibly TRBD1 (5 bases). V gave up 5 bases and J gave up 0 bases, with 14 bases separating them. Germline V gene sequence: CDR1 MNHEY, CDR2 SMNVEV (reference sequence). CDR3 length: 16 residues. CDR3 loop: CASSRDSVFSNQPQHF. Written as DNA, the CDR3 is TGTGCCAGCAGTCGCGACAGCGTGTTTAGCAATCAGCCCCAGCATTTT.

Worth noting for this clone: The junction does not match germline at one end; this may be a read error. The chain is built from TRBV7-9 and TRBJ1-2, with D maybe TRBD1 (5 bases). The CDR3 consists of 11 residues. The germline CDR1 and CDR2 sequences are SEHNR and FQNEAQ (reference sequence). In nucleotides, the CDR3 is TGTGCCAGCAGCTCGAGCGAGACAGTCCTCTTC. It yields the protein CASSSSETVLF.

The rearrangement uses TRBV5-4 and TRBJ2-1, with D possibly matching TRBD2 (6 bases). Trimming cost V 0 bases and J 10 bases, with 8 bases left between them. CDR1 and CDR2 from the germline V gene are SGHNT and YYREEE (reference sequence). The CDR3 length is 12 residues. The CDR3 DNA follows: TGTGCCAGCAGCTTGGAAGGGAGGGAGCAGTTCTTC. Protein product: CASSLEGREQFF.

The rearrangement uses TRBV9 and TRBJ1-1; TRBD1 might be the D (5 bases). CDR1 is SGDLS and CDR2 is YYNGEE in the germline V gene. With 0 bases removed from V and 8 bases from J, the gap between germline ends came to 11 bases. This CDR3 comprises 13 residues. Here the CDR3 DNA reads TGTGCCAGCAGCGTAGCGGGGGACGGCGAAGCTTTCTTT. Residues: CASSVAGDGEAFF. Filled out from reference TRBV9 and TRBJ1-1, the complete variable domain reads DSGVTQTPKHLITATGQRVTLRCSPRSGDLSVYWYQQSLDQGLQFLIQYYNGEERAKGNILERFSAQQFPDLHSELNLSSLELGDSALYFCASSVAGDGEAFFGQGTRLTVV.

About this clone itself: At one boundary the junction diverges from the germline segment, which might be a read error. This chain links TRBV4-3 with TRBJ1-1, with TRBD1 matching over 7 bases. The germline V gene encodes CDR1 LGHNA and CDR2 YSLEER. CDR3 length equals 14 residues. CDR3 in DNA: TGCGCCAGCAGCCAAGAAACTTCTGGAGACAGGGTCCACTTT. Its protein is CASSQETSGDRVHF.

This chain joins TRBV5-4 and TRBJ2-2; TRBD2 aligns across 7 bases. The CDR3 contains 16 residues. V lost 4 bases to trimming and J lost 1 base; unmatched junction nucleotides: 7. Germline values: CDR1 SGHNT, CDR2 YYREEE (reference sequence). CDR3 sequence reads: CASSPSSGGNTGELFF. CDR3 nucleotide sequence: TGTGCCAGCAGCCCGTCCTCGGGGGGGAACACCGGGGAGCTGTTTTTT.

The chain carries TRBV5-5 and TRBJ1-1; TRBD1 matches at 7 bases. The CDR3 runs 15 residues. CDR1 and CDR2 from the germline V gene are SGHKS and YYEKEE (reference sequence). Germline trimming cut 2 bases from V and 3 bases from J; bases unmatched to any gene: 7. The CDR3 nucleotides read TGTGCCAGCAGCTTCCTCCTTACAGGGGACACTGAAGCTTTCTTT. Its protein is CASSFLLTGDTEAFF.

The chain employs TRBV28 and TRBJ1-4; 10 bases line up with TRBD1. This CDR3 is built from 15 residues. Germline V gene sequence: CDR1 MDHEN, CDR2 SYDVKM. V dropped 3 bases and J dropped 8; count of bases not matched to a gene: 6. DNA of the CDR3: TGTGCCAGCAGTTTGACAGGGGGCCTGAAGGAAAAACTGTTTTTT. Its translation: CASSLTGGLKEKLFF.

The chain couples TRBV10-3 to TRBJ1-6; D gene uncertain. V dropped 6 bases and J dropped 3 bases, with 9 bases sitting between them. The CDR3 consists of 14 residues. Germline V gene data show CDR1 as ENHRY and CDR2 as SYGVKD. CDR3 protein: CAIRAWSYNSPLHF. The CDR3 DNA reads TGTGCCATCAGGGCGTGGAGCTATAATTCACCCCTCCACTTT.

This chain uses TRBV7-3 with TRBJ1-2; D is uncertain. The CDR3 is 13 amino acids. Germline CDR1 SGHTA, CDR2 FQGTGA. The V end lost 1 base, the J end lost 7 bases, and 10 bases lay between the germline ends. The CDR3 reads CASSLIPGGGYTF. The CDR3 DNA is TGTGCCAGCAGCTTAATTCCAGGAGGTGGCTACACCTTC.

The V gene is TRBV21-1, the J gene TRBJ2-7; the listed D gene, TRBD1, was not tested against the DNA. TRBV21-1 is termed a pseudogene. CDR3 length: 14 residues. The CDR3 DNA reads TGTGCCAGCACCTTCGCCGGGACAGCATACGAGCAGTACTTC. It codes for CASTFAGTAYEQYF.